The rows below give T cell receptor beta chains drawn from one sample of a study of cytomegalovirus exposure and HLA in healthy donors. Assay used: immunoSEQ multiplex PCR; TCRdb lists only in-frame clones, some missing. The table lists 120,000 to 150,000 clones, 70% to 85% of them singletons, with less than 3% in the top ten. The sequenced sample consisted of PBMCs. These receptors were taken from a male donor in good health and CMV-seronegative. Both conserved end residues are part of each CDR3. D genes are given only for firm matches. Expanded clones get a size class; other rows say once, few or many, or leave the size out.

V gene,clone size,D gene,J gene,CDR3 protein,CDR3 DNA
TRBV6-4,NA,NA,TRBJ2-1,CASSDGLTSYNEQFF,TGTGCCAGCAGTGATGGCCTCACCTCCTACAATGAGCAGTTCTTC
TRBV6-1,NA,NA,TRBJ1-1,CASSYEVRYTEAFF,TGTGCCAGCAGTTATGAGGTACGGTACACTGAAGCTTTCTTT
TRBV6-5,NA,TRBD1,TRBJ2-7,CASSWGQGVYEQYF,TGTGCCAGCAGTTGGGGACAGGGGGTTTACGAGCAGTACTTC
TRBV7-2,NA,NA,TRBJ2-1,CAAIQGRDEQFF,TGTGCCGCGATACAGGGTAGGGATGAGCAGTTCTTC
TRBV6-5,NA,NA,TRBJ1-2,CASIPISDRKEGYTF,TGTGCCAGCATCCCCATCTCCGACAGGAAAGAAGGCTACACCTTC
TRBV19,NA,NA,TRBJ1-2,CASNTGGNYGYTF,TGTGCCAGTAATACCGGCGGTAACTATGGCTACACCTTC
TRBV6-6,NA,NA,TRBJ2-1,CASTPGDLEQFF,TGTGCCAGCACCCCTGGAGACCTAGAGCAGTTCTTC
TRBV27,NA,TRBD2,TRBJ2-7,CASRRTSESYEQYF,TGTGCCAGCAGAAGGACTAGCGAATCCTACGAGCAGTACTTC
TRBV2,few,TRBD2,TRBJ2-5,CASSDGREKTGETQYF,TGTGCCAGCAGTGATGGGCGGGAGAAAACTGGGGAGACCCAGTACTTC
TRBV5-4,NA,TRBD1,TRBJ2-2,CASSLGTGITGELFF,TGTGCCAGCAGCTTGGGGACAGGGATCACCGGGGAGCTGTTTTTT
TRBV12-5,NA,NA,TRBJ2-3,CASGFQGTDTQYF,TGTGCTAGTGGTTTTCAGGGCACAGATACGCAGTATTTT
TRBV2,few,NA,TRBJ2-3,CASRRRFTDTQYF,TGTGCCAGCAGGAGGAGATTCACAGATACGCAGTATTTT
TRBV27,NA,NA,TRBJ2-7,CASSYRVGEQYF,TGTGCCAGCAGTTACAGGGTTGGGGAGCAGTACTTC
TRBV4-1,medium-sized,NA,TRBJ2-3,CASSRDTTDTQYF,TGCGCCAGCAGTCGGGACACCACAGATACGCAGTATTTT
TRBV30,NA,TRBD2,TRBJ2-3,CAWSGTGGQDTQYF,TGTGCCTGGAGCGGAACGGGAGGGCAAGATACGCAGTATTTT
TRBV10-1,NA,NA,TRBJ1-5,CASSEQINQPQHF,TGCGCCAGCAGTGAACAGATCAATCAGCCCCAGCATTTT
TRBV18,NA,NA,TRBJ1-5,CASSEGGGQPQHF,TGTGCCAGCTCAGAGGGCGGGGGACAGCCCCAGCATTTT
TRBV10-2,few,TRBD2,TRBJ2-1,CAMSSGSSYNEQFF,TGCGCCATGTCTAGCGGGAGTAGCTACAATGAGCAGTTCTTC
TRBV5-1,NA,NA,TRBJ2-1,CASSGPSGINNEQFF,TGCGCCAGCAGCGGGCCTTCCGGGATCAACAATGAGCAGTTCTTC
TRBV10-1,NA,NA,TRBJ2-7,CASSATTSSYEQYF,TGCGCCAGCAGTGCGACGACTAGCTCCTACGAGCAGTACTTC
TRBV18,NA,NA,TRBJ2-7,CASSPPTGAYEQYF,TGTGCCAGCTCCCCCCCGACAGGTGCCTACGAGCAGTACTTC
TRBV30,NA,NA,TRBJ2-6,CAWGEDSGANVLTF,TGTGCCTGGGGGGAGGACTCTGGGGCCAACGTCCTGACTTTC
TRBV5-6,NA,NA,TRBJ2-7,CASSTGESIYEQYF,TGTGCCAGCAGCACAGGAGAATCGATCTACGAGCAGTACTTC
TRBV7-2,NA,NA,TRBJ2-7,CASSLAGLAEQYF,TGTGCCAGCAGCTTAGCTGGGCTGGCCGAGCAGTACTTC
TRBV7-3,few,NA,TRBJ1-1,CASSKTVYTEAFF,TGTGCCAGCAGCAAGACAGTATACACTGAAGCTTTCTTT
TRBV20-1,NA,NA,TRBJ2-7,CSGGTLKQYF,TGCAGTGGCGGGACTTTGAAGCAGTACTTC
TRBV20-1,NA,NA,TRBJ1-1,CSALLRTEAFF,TGCAGTGCCCTCCTGCGGACTGAAGCTTTCTTT
TRBV30,NA,NA,TRBJ1-4,CAWSVGITNEKLFF,TGTGCCTGGAGTGTCGGGATAACTAATGAAAAACTGTTTTTT
TRBV5-1,few,TRBD1,TRBJ1-2,CASSLGGQGTSYGYTF,TGCGCCAGCAGCTTGGGGGGACAGGGTACGAGCTATGGCTACACCTTC
TRBV7-9,NA,TRBD2,TRBJ2-2,CASRDPGLGLTGELFF,TGTGCCAGCAGGGATCCGGGACTAGGGCTCACCGGGGAGCTGTTTTTT
TRBV18,NA,NA,TRBJ2-7,CASSPGGNYEQYF,TGTGCCAGCTCACCTGGGGGGAATTACGAGCAGTACTTC
TRBV5-1,once,NA,TRBJ1-1,CASSFAGDRTEAFF,TGCGCCAGCAGCTTCGCAGGGGATCGCACTGAAGCTTTCTTT
TRBV4-1,NA,NA,TRBJ2-1,CASSEVNLISYNEQFF,TGCGCCAGCAGCGAAGTTAACCTAATCTCCTACAATGAGCAGTTCTTC
TRBV28,NA,NA,TRBJ1-5,CASSLRGRFNQPQHF,TGTGCCAGCAGTTTACGGGGTAGGTTTAATCAGCCCCAGCATTTT
TRBV7-2,NA,NA,TRBJ2-7,CASRQGGQSYEQYF,TGTGCCAGCCGTCAGGGGGGACAGAGCTACGAGCAGTACTTC
TRBV25-1,few,TRBD2,TRBJ2-3,CASSLRASGTDTQYF,TGTGCCAGCAGCCTCCGGGCTAGCGGAACAGATACGCAGTATTTT
TRBV27,few,TRBD1,TRBJ2-2,CASSTRTGRDTGELFF,TGTGCCAGCAGTACCCGGACAGGGCGGGACACCGGGGAGCTGTTTTTT
TRBV5-1,once,NA,TRBJ2-1,CASRLANEQFF,TGCGCCAGCAGACTAGCTAATGAGCAGTTCTTC
TRBV5-6,NA,NA,TRBJ1-1,CASSLGGGWGALRTEAFF,TGTGCCAGCAGCTTGGGGGGGGGCTGGGGGGCACTAAGGACTGAAGCTTTCTTT
TRBV2,NA,TRBD2,TRBJ2-1,CASRVAGANNEQFF,TGTGCCAGCAGAGTAGCGGGGGCTAACAATGAGCAGTTCTTC
TRBV9,few,TRBD1,TRBJ1-1,CASTPGTGSTEAFF,TGTGCCAGCACGCCCGGGACAGGGTCAACTGAAGCTTTCTTT
TRBV11-3,NA,TRBD2,TRBJ2-2,CASSLWPWREGQTGELFF,TGTGCCAGCAGCTTATGGCCGTGGCGGGAGGGCCAAACCGGGGAGCTGTTTTTT
TRBV30,NA,NA,TRBJ2-7,CACRALPLYEQYF,TGTGCCTGCCGAGCGCTCCCACTCTACGAGCAGTACTTC
TRBV19,NA,NA,TRBJ2-1,CASSTAPFDEQFF,TGTGCCAGTAGTACAGCGCCCTTTGATGAGCAGTTCTTC
TRBV30,once,NA,TRBJ2-7,CAWSVTSHYEQYF,TGTGCCTGGAGTGTAACTAGCCACTACGAGCAGTACTTC
TRBV27,NA,NA,TRBJ2-5,CASSSIDRSKETQYF,TGTGCCAGCAGTTCAATAGACAGGAGCAAAGAGACCCAGTACTTC
TRBV27,NA,NA,TRBJ2-7,CASSPHPGSYEQYF,TGTGCCAGCAGTCCCCACCCCGGGTCCTACGAGCAGTACTTC
TRBV10-2,NA,TRBD1,TRBJ2-7,CASAQGAYEQYF,TGCGCCAGCGCCCAGGGGGCCTACGAGCAGTACTTC